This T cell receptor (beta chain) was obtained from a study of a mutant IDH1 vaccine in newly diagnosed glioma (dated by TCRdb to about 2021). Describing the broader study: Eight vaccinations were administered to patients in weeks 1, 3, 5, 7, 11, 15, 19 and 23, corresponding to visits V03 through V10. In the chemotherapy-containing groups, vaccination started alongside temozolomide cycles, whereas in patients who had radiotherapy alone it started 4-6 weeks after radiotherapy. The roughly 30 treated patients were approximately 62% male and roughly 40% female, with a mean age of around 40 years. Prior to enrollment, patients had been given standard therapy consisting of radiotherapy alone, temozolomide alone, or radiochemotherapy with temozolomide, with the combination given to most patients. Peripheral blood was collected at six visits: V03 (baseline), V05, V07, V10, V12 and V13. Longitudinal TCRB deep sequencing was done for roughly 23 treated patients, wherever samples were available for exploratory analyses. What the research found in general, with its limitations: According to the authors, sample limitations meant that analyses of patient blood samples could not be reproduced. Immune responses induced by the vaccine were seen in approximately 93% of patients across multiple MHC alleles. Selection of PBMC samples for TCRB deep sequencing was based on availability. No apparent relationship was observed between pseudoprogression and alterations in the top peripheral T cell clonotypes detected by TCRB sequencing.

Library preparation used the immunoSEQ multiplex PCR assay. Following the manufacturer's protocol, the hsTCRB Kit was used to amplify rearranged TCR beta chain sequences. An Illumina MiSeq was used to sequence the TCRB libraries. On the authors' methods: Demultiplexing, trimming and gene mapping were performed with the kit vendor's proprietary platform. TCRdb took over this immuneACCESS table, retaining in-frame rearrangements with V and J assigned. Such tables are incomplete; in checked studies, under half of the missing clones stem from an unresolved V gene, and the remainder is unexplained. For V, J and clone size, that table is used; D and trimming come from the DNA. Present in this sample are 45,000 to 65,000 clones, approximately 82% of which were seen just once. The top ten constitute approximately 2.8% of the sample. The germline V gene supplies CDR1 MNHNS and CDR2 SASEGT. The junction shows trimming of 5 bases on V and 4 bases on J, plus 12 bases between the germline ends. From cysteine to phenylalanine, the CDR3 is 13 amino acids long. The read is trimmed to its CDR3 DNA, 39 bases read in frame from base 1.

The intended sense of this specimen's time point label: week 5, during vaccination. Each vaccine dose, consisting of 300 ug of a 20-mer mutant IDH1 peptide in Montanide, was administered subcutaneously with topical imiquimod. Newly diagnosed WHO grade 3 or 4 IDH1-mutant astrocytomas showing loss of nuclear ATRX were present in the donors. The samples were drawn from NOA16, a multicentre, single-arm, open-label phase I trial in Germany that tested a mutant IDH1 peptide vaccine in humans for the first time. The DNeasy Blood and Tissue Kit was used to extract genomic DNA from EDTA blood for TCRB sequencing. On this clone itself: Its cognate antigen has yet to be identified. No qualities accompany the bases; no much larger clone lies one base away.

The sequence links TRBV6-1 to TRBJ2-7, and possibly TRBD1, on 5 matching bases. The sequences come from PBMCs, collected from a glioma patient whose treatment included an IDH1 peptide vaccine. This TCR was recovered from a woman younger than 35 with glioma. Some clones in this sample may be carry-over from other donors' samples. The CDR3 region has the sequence CASSTPDKYEQYF. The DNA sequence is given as TGTGCCAGCAGTACACCGGACAAATACGAGCAGTACTTC.